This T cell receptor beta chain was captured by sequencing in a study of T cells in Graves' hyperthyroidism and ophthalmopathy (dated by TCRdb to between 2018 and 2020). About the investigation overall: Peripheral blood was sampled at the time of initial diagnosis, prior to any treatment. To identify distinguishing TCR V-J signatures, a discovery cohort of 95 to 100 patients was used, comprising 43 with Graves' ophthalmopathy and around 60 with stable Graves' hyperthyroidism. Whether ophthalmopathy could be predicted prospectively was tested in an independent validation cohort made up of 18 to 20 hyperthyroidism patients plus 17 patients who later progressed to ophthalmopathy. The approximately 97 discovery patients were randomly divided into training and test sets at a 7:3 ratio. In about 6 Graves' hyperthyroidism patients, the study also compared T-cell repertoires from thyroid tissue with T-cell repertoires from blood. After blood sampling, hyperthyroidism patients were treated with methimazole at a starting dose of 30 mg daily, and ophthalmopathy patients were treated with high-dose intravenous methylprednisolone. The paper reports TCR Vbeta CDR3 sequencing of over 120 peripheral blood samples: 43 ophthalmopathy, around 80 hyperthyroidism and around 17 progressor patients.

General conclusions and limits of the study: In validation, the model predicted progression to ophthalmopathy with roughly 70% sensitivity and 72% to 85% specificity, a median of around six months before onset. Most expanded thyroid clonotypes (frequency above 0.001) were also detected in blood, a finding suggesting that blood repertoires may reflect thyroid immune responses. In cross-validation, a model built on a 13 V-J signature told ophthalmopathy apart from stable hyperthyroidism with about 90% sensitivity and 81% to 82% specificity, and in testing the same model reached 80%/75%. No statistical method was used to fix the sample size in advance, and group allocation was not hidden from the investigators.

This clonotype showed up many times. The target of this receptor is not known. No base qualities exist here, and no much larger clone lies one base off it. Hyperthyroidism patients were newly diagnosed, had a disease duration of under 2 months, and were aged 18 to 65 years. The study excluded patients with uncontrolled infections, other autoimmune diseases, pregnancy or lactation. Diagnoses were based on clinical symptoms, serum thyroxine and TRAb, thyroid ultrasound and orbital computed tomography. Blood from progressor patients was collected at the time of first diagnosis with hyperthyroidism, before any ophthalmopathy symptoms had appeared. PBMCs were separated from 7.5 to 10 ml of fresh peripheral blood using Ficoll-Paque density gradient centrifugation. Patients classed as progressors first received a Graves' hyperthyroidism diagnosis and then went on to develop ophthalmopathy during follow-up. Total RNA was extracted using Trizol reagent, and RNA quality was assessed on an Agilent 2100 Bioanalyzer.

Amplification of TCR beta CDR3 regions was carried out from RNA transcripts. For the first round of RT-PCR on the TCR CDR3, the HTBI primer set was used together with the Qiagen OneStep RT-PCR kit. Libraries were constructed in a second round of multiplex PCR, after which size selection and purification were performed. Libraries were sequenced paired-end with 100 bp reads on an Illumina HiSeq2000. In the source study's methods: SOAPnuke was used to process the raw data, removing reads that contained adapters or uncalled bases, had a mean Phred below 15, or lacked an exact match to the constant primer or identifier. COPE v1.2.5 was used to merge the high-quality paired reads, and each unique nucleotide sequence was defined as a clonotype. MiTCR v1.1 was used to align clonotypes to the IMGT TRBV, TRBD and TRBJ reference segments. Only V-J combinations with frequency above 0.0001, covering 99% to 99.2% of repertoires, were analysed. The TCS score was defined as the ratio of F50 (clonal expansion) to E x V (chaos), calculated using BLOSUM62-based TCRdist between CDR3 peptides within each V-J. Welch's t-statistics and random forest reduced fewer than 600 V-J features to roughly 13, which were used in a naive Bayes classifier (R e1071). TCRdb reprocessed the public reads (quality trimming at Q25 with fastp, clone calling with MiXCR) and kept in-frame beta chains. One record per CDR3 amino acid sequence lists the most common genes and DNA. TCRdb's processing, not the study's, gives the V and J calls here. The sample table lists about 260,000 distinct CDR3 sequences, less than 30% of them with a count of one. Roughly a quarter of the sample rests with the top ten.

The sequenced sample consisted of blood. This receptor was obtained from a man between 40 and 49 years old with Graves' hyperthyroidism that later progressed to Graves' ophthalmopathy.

The sequenced DNA: TGTGCCAGTAGTGATAGGACAGGCTACACCGGGGAGCTGTTTTTT. Its protein is CASSDRTGYTGELFF. Recombination joined TRBV19 with TRBJ2-2; 7 bases in the junction line up with TRBD1. CDR1 and CDR2, looked up from the germline V gene (reference sequence), are LNHDA and SQIVND. There are 15 amino acids in the CDR3, from cysteine to phenylalanine inclusive. The sequence is cut down to CDR3 DNA, 45 bases in frame from base 1. The germline V and J ends show losses of 5 bases and 3 bases respectively, and no gene match explains 6 bases of the junction.